The rows below give T cell receptor beta chains drawn from one sample of a study of blood T cell repertoires in COVID-19. Sequencing was performed with immunoSEQ multiplex PCR; in TCRdb, only in-frame clones are kept and a portion is missing. The top ten hold over 1.1% of the sample, which has about 250,000 clones, about 91% seen once. Sequencing input: peripheral blood. The receptors derive from an elderly man with acute or convalescent COVID-19. Each CDR3 is given with its conserved first and last residue. The order of the fields is clone size, D gene, J gene, V gene, CDR3 length, CDR3 DNA, CDR3 protein. The D gene is left open where the match is weak. Some rows have no size entry. The others give once, few or many, or a class for an expanded clone.

abundance: .
d_gene: .
j_gene: TRBJ2-5
v_gene: TRBV7-3
len: 15
CDR3nt: TGTGCCAGCAGCTTCTGGGCAGGAGGAGGGGAGACCCAGTACTTC
CDR3aa: CASSFWAGGGETQYF

abundance: .
d_gene: TRBD2
j_gene: TRBJ2-3
v_gene: TRBV7-2
len: 14
CDR3nt: TGTGCCAGCAGCCCCGGGGGGATGAAAGATACGCAGTATTTT
CDR3aa: CASSPGGMKDTQYF

abundance: .
d_gene: TRBD1
j_gene: TRBJ2-7
v_gene: TRBV4-2
len: 12
CDR3nt: TGTGCCAGCAGAGGGACAGTAAACGAGCAGTACTTC
CDR3aa: CASRGTVNEQYF

abundance: .
d_gene: .
j_gene: TRBJ1-2
v_gene: TRBV7-8
len: 14
CDR3nt: TGTGCCAGCAGCGAGGGGGTGAGCCTCTATGGCTACACCTTC
CDR3aa: CASSEGVSLYGYTF

abundance: .
d_gene: .
j_gene: TRBJ2-5
v_gene: TRBV21-1
len: 15
CDR3nt: TGTGCCAGCAGCAAAACCACAGGCCTCCAAGAGACCCAGTACTTC
CDR3aa: CASSKTTGLQETQYF

abundance: .
d_gene: .
j_gene: TRBJ2-4
v_gene: TRBV6-2/TRBV6-3
len: 15
CDR3nt: TGTGCCAGCAGTGGGACTTCTCTAGCCAAAAACATTCAGTACTTC
CDR3aa: CASSGTSLAKNIQYF

abundance: few
d_gene: .
j_gene: TRBJ2-5
v_gene: TRBV13
len: 13
CDR3nt: TGTGCCAGCAGCTTATACGGTCAAGAGACCCAGTACTTC
CDR3aa: CASSLYGQETQYF

abundance: .
d_gene: TRBD1
j_gene: TRBJ1-2
v_gene: TRBV18
len: 16
CDR3nt: TGTGCCAGCTCACTCACACCGGGACAGGAAATTAGTGGCTACACCTTC
CDR3aa: CASSLTPGQEISGYTF

abundance: .
d_gene: .
j_gene: TRBJ2-6
v_gene: TRBV29-1
len: 13
CDR3nt: TGCAGCGTGGCCTTCTCTGGGGCCAACGTCCTGACTTTC
CDR3aa: CSVAFSGANVLTF

abundance: .
d_gene: TRBD2
j_gene: TRBJ2-5
v_gene: TRBV9
len: 15
CDR3nt: TGTGCCAGCAGCATTTTAGCGGGGGAACAAGAGACCCAGTACTTC
CDR3aa: CASSILAGEQETQYF

abundance: .
d_gene: .
j_gene: TRBJ2-1
v_gene: TRBV9
len: 13
CDR3nt: TGTGCCAGCAGCGTACTTACCGGCGGTGAGCAGTTCTTC
CDR3aa: CASSVLTGGEQFF

abundance: .
d_gene: TRBD1
j_gene: TRBJ1-2
v_gene: TRBV7-2
len: 16
CDR3nt: TGTGCCAGCAGCTTAGCCTCAGGGGGTTCTAACTATGGCTACACCTTC
CDR3aa: CASSLASGGSNYGYTF

abundance: .
d_gene: TRBD1
j_gene: TRBJ1-1
v_gene: TRBV7-9
len: 15
CDR3nt: TGTGCCAGCAGCCCCGGACAGGGCGTGGGCACTGAAGCTTTCTTT
CDR3aa: CASSPGQGVGTEAFF

abundance: once
d_gene: .
j_gene: TRBJ2-7
v_gene: TRBV7-9
len: 13
CDR3nt: TGTGCCAGCAGCTATGCAGGGACCTACGAGCAGTACTTC
CDR3aa: CASSYAGTYEQYF

abundance: .
d_gene: .
j_gene: TRBJ1-5
v_gene: TRBV6-1
len: 15
CDR3nt: TGTGCCAGCAGTGAAGGACATTATAGCAATCAGCCCCAGCATTTT
CDR3aa: CASSEGHYSNQPQHF

abundance: .
d_gene: .
j_gene: TRBJ1-3
v_gene: TRBV19
len: 15
CDR3nt: TGTGCCAGTAGTTCAAACAGGAACTCTGGAAACACCATATATTTT
CDR3aa: CASSSNRNSGNTIYF

abundance: .
d_gene: TRBD2
j_gene: TRBJ2-1
v_gene: TRBV19
len: 15
CDR3nt: TGTGCCAGTAGTATCAAGTTAGCGGGACCTTTCGTACAGTTCTTC
CDR3aa: CASSIKLAGPFVQFF

abundance: .
d_gene: TRBD1
j_gene: TRBJ1-5
v_gene: TRBV7-2
len: 15
CDR3nt: TGTGCCAGCAGGTTTGGGACAGGGAACAATCAGCCCCAGCATTTT
CDR3aa: CASRFGTGNNQPQHF

abundance: .
d_gene: .
j_gene: TRBJ1-1
v_gene: TRBV7-9
len: 15
CDR3nt: TGTGCCAGCAGCTTACTCTCAGGTGGGAACACTGAAGCTTTCTTT
CDR3aa: CASSLLSGGNTEAFF

abundance: .
d_gene: TRBD1
j_gene: TRBJ1-2
v_gene: TRBV18
len: 14
CDR3nt: TGTGCCAGCTCACCGGACAGGTCGGAAGATGGCTACACCTTC
CDR3aa: CASSPDRSEDGYTF

abundance: once
d_gene: TRBD2
j_gene: TRBJ2-1
v_gene: TRBV6-2/TRBV6-3
len: 15
CDR3nt: TGTGCCAGCAGTTACGGGACTAGCGGATACAATGAGCAGTTCTTC
CDR3aa: CASSYGTSGYNEQFF

abundance: .
d_gene: .
j_gene: TRBJ2-7
v_gene: TRBV29-1
len: 13
CDR3nt: TGCAGCGTTGAATTGGGGGCCACAGGGGAGCAGTACTTC
CDR3aa: CSVELGATGEQYF

abundance: .
d_gene: TRBD1
j_gene: TRBJ2-2
v_gene: TRBV5-4
len: 15
CDR3nt: TGTGCCAGCAGCCCGGACAGGGGGGTCACCGGGGAGCTGTTTTTT
CDR3aa: CASSPDRGVTGELFF

abundance: .
d_gene: TRBD1
j_gene: TRBJ2-7
v_gene: TRBV18
len: 15
CDR3nt: TGTGCCAGCTCCCTCCGGACAGGGGGCAAATACGAGCAGTACTTC
CDR3aa: CASSLRTGGKYEQYF

abundance: .
d_gene: .
j_gene: TRBJ2-1
v_gene: TRBV28
len: 15
CDR3nt: TGTGCCAGCAGTTTGGGGGGGACAGGTAACAATGAGCAGTTCTTC
CDR3aa: CASSLGGTGNNEQFF

abundance: .
d_gene: TRBD1
j_gene: TRBJ1-4
v_gene: TRBV28
len: 12
CDR3nt: TGTGCCAGCAGTTTAGGGACAGGGCAACTGTTTTTT
CDR3aa: CASSLGTGQLFF

abundance: .
d_gene: .
j_gene: TRBJ2-7
v_gene: TRBV6-2/TRBV6-3
len: 15
CDR3nt: TGTGCCAGCAGTTACAGTCAGGGATTGGACTACGAGCAGTACTTC
CDR3aa: CASSYSQGLDYEQYF

abundance: .
d_gene: TRBD1
j_gene: TRBJ1-5
v_gene: TRBV5-1
len: 15
CDR3nt: TGCGCCAGCAGACCCGGGACAGTCATTAATCAGCCCCAGCATTTT
CDR3aa: CASRPGTVINQPQHF

abundance: .
d_gene: .
j_gene: TRBJ2-3
v_gene: TRBV29-1
len: 16
CDR3nt: TGCAGCGTTGAAGATTTGGCAGGGGTCAACACAGATACGCAGTATTTT
CDR3aa: CSVEDLAGVNTDTQYF

abundance: .
d_gene: TRBD1
j_gene: TRBJ1-1
v_gene: TRBV7-9
len: 16
CDR3nt: TGTGCCAGCAGCCGACAGGGCCAATCAAGGAGTACTGAAGCTTTCTTT
CDR3aa: CASSRQGQSRSTEAFF

abundance: .
d_gene: TRBD1
j_gene: TRBJ2-5
v_gene: TRBV6-2/TRBV6-3
len: 14
CDR3nt: TGTGCCAGCAGTTCCGGGACAGCCAGAGAGACCCAGTACTTC
CDR3aa: CASSSGTARETQYF

abundance: .
d_gene: TRBD2
j_gene: TRBJ2-3
v_gene: TRBV3-1/TRBV3-2
len: 15
CDR3nt: TGTGCCAGCAGCCAAGGGGACTACACTAGGGATACGCAGTATTTT
CDR3aa: CASSQGDYTRDTQYF

abundance: .
d_gene: .
j_gene: TRBJ1-2
v_gene: TRBV3-1/TRBV3-2
len: 12
CDR3nt: TGTGCCAGCAGCCAACCTGAGGTTGGCTACACCTTC
CDR3aa: CASSQPEVGYTF

abundance: few
d_gene: TRBD1
j_gene: TRBJ1-1
v_gene: TRBV9
len: 13
CDR3nt: TGTGCCAGCAGCGTCACAGGGGGCACTGAAGCTTTCTTT
CDR3aa: CASSVTGGTEAFF

abundance: few
d_gene: .
j_gene: TRBJ1-2
v_gene: TRBV6-6
len: 13
CDR3nt: TGTGCCAGCAGCCCCGGGAGAGGTGCCGGCTACACCTTC
CDR3aa: CASSPGRGAGYTF

abundance: .
d_gene: .
j_gene: TRBJ1-5
v_gene: TRBV28
len: 14
CDR3nt: TGTGCCACCACCACCGGGAGGGGTTCTCAGCCCCAGCATTTT
CDR3aa: CATTTGRGSQPQHF

abundance: .
d_gene: .
j_gene: TRBJ2-2
v_gene: TRBV19
len: 13
CDR3nt: TGTGCCAGTAGTATTGGGAGCACCGGGGAGCTGTTTTTT
CDR3aa: CASSIGSTGELFF

abundance: .
d_gene: .
j_gene: TRBJ2-1
v_gene: TRBV28
len: 11
CDR3nt: TGTGCCAGCAGCTACTACAATGAGCAGTTCTTC
CDR3aa: CASSYYNEQFF

abundance: .
d_gene: .
j_gene: TRBJ1-5
v_gene: TRBV6-6
len: 17
CDR3nt: TGTGCCAGCAGTCCCCAACCCGGCGGGGGCGGCAATCAGCCCCAGCATTTT
CDR3aa: CASSPQPGGGGNQPQHF

abundance: .
d_gene: TRBD2
j_gene: TRBJ2-1
v_gene: TRBV18
len: 15
CDR3nt: TGTGCCAGCTCACCCGGACTAGCGGCTTACAATGAGCAGTTCTTC
CDR3aa: CASSPGLAAYNEQFF

abundance: once
d_gene: .
j_gene: TRBJ2-1
v_gene: TRBV14
len: 14
CDR3nt: TGTGCCAGCAGCCAAGTGTCAGCCTACAATGAGCAGTTCTTC
CDR3aa: CASSQVSAYNEQFF

abundance: .
d_gene: TRBD2
j_gene: TRBJ2-1
v_gene: TRBV15
len: 17
CDR3nt: TGTGCCACCAGCAGAGGCACTAGCGGGAGTCCCTACAATGAGCAGTTCTTC
CDR3aa: CATSRGTSGSPYNEQFF

abundance: .
d_gene: TRBD1
j_gene: TRBJ2-1
v_gene: TRBV5-5
len: 15
CDR3nt: TGTGCCAGCAGCTTAGGGGGACAGGGGTACAATGAGCAGTTCTTC
CDR3aa: CASSLGGQGYNEQFF

abundance: .
d_gene: TRBD1
j_gene: TRBJ1-1
v_gene: TRBV7-8
len: 20
CDR3nt: TGTGCCAGCAGCTTAGCGAGTGTTCCGGGACAGGGGTGGTTCGACACTGAAGCTTTCTTT
CDR3aa: CASSLASVPGQGWFDTEAFF

abundance: .
d_gene: TRBD1
j_gene: TRBJ1-2
v_gene: TRBV19
len: 16
CDR3nt: TGTGCCAGTAGTAGGGGACAGGGGGCGCCGGACTATGGCTACACCTTC
CDR3aa: CASSRGQGAPDYGYTF

abundance: few
d_gene: .
j_gene: TRBJ1-3
v_gene: TRBV6-6
len: 16
CDR3nt: TGTGCCAGCAGTTACTCGATGACAGGAGCTGGAAACACCATATATTTT
CDR3aa: CASSYSMTGAGNTIYF

abundance: .
d_gene: .
j_gene: TRBJ1-3
v_gene: TRBV5-4
len: 16
CDR3nt: TGTGCCAGCAGCTTGGGCCCGGGGATCTCTGGAAACACCATATATTTT
CDR3aa: CASSLGPGISGNTIYF

abundance: .
d_gene: TRBD1
j_gene: TRBJ2-7
v_gene: TRBV15
len: 16
CDR3nt: TGTGCCACCAGTCTTAACAGGGGGCCATCGACCTACGAGCAGTACTTC
CDR3aa: CATSLNRGPSTYEQYF

abundance: .
d_gene: TRBD1
j_gene: TRBJ1-5
v_gene: TRBV5-1
len: 14
CDR3nt: TGCGCCAGCAGCTATGGACAGGGTGGTCAGCCCCAGCATTTT
CDR3aa: CASSYGQGGQPQHF

abundance: .
d_gene: .
j_gene: TRBJ2-1
v_gene: TRBV3-1/TRBV3-2
len: 13
CDR3nt: TGTGCCAGCAGCCAAGACCATTACAATGAGCAGTTCTTC
CDR3aa: CASSQDHYNEQFF

abundance: .
d_gene: TRBD2
j_gene: TRBJ2-1
v_gene: TRBV6-5
len: 14
CDR3nt: TGTGCCAGCAGTAAGCGGGGGCCTTACAATGAGCAGTTCTTC
CDR3aa: CASSKRGPYNEQFF

abundance: .
d_gene: TRBD2
j_gene: TRBJ2-7
v_gene: TRBV4-1
len: 15
CDR3nt: TGCGCCAGCAGCCAAGGGGAGGGATGGGTTTACGAGCAGTACTTC
CDR3aa: CASSQGEGWVYEQYF

abundance: .
d_gene: TRBD2
j_gene: TRBJ2-5
v_gene: TRBV7-9
len: 14
CDR3nt: TGTGCCAGCAGCTTATCTAGCGGGGGGGAGACCCAGTACTTC
CDR3aa: CASSLSSGGETQYF